The 5 T cell receptor beta chains presented below share a single source sample, sequenced in a study of spatial heterogeneity in lung cancer. Time point described: sample taken at primary tumor resection. The input material, whole RNA from tumor, nontumor lung or frozen PBMC, was sequenced unsorted. One entry per CDR3 protein, called by TCRdb with MiXCR from the 5' RACE reads. The top ten hold more than 6.5% of the sample, which has under 11,000 distinct CDR3 sequences, nearly 4% seen once. Source: normal lung tissue next to the tumor, taken at surgery. The origin of the receptors is a male donor with early-stage non-small cell lung cancer.

This clonotype was observed at least ten times. J is TRBJ1-5 and V is TRBV2, with D hard to call. CDR1 SNHLY and CDR2 FYNNEI come from the germline V gene. This CDR3 has 16 residues. Trimming pared 4 bases from V and 7 bases from J, leaving 20 bases between. CDR3 coding DNA: TGTGCCAGCAGTGGACTCAGGTCTCGAGGGCGGCAGCCCCAGCATTTT. This sequence encodes CASSGLRSRGRQPQHF.

Ten or more counts support this clonotype. The rearrangement links TRBV24-1 to TRBJ2-1; 7 positions agree with TRBD2. The CDR3 has 15 residues. Per the germline V gene, CDR1 is KGHDR and CDR2 is SFDVKD. V trimming: 3 bases; J trimming: 8 bases; junction bases outside the gene matches: 9. CDR3 sequence (DNA): TGTGCCACCAGTGATAACAGCGGGAAAGTCCATGAGCAGTTCTTC. This translates into CATSDNSGKVHEQFF.

This clonotype showed up many times. The V and J genes are TRBV20-1 and TRBJ1-6; D is possibly TRBD1 (6 bases). The germline V gene encodes CDR1 DFQATT and CDR2 SNEGSKA (reference sequence). The CDR3 sequence is 13 residues long. The germline V and J ends were trimmed by 5 bases and 10 bases, with 15 bases remaining between them. CDR3 protein: CSAGRGLGSPLHF. CDR3 bases: TGCAGTGCTGGCAGGGGACTTGGATCACCCCTCCACTTT.

This clonotype was seen many times. The chain recombines TRBV4-2 with TRBJ2-3; TRBD2 agrees at 8 bases. Germline CDR1 LGHNA, CDR2 YNFKEQ. The CDR3 has 16 residues. J was trimmed by 0 bases and V by 0 bases; bases with no gene match: 2. The CDR3 protein is CASSQERGASTDTQYF. DNA for the CDR3: TGTGCCAGCAGCCAAGAGCGGGGGGCGAGCACAGATACGCAGTATTTT.

This clonotype has at least ten counts. The chain combines TRBV12-3 or TRBV12-4 with TRBJ2-3; 7 nucleotides align to TRBD2. The CDR3 totals 13 residues. V lost 6 bases and J lost 2; bases outside the gene matches: 2. CDR3 DNA: TGTGCCAGCAGCGGGGGGTACACAGATACGCAGTATTTT. Encoded protein: CASSGGYTDTQYF.